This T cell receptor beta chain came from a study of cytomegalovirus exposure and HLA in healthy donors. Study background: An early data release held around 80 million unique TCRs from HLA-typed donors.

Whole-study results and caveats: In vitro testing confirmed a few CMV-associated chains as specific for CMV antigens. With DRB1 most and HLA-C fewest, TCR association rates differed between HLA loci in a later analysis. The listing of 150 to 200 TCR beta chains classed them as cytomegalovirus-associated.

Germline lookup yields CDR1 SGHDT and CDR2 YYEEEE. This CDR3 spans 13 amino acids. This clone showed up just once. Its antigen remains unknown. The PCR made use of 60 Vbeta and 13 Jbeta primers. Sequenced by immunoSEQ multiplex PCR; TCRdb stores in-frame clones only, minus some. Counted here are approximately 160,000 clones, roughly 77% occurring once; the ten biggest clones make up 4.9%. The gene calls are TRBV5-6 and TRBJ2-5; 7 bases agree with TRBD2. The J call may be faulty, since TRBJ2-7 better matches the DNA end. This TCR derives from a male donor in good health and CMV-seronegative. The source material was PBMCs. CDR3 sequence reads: CASSLGRQYEQYF. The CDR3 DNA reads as TGTGCCAGCAGCCTCGGGAGGCAGTACGAGCAGTACTTC.